This T cell receptor beta chain was identified in a study of radiation and T cells in renal cell carcinoma (dated by TCRdb to about 2020). Concerning the study at large: The samples were drawn from a clinical trial, where primary renal cell carcinomas were treated with 15 Gy of stereotactic body radiation therapy and then removed by nephrectomy 4 weeks afterward. A total of 53 samples underwent TCR beta sequencing, made up of roughly 26 tumors and roughly 27 peripheral blood samples. In the 45 to 65 samples combined, 4,016,671 unique CDR3 nucleotide sequences were found, encoding about 3 million unique CDR3 amino acid sequences.

TCR beta libraries were generated from genomic DNA with the immunoSEQ kit, following the manufacturer's recommendations. To prepare libraries, a first multiplex PCR with proprietary primers was run, followed by a second PCR that added unique barcodes, and a bead cleanup was done after each round. Each sample batch included a kit-provided positive control reaction and a negative control reaction. The final libraries were assessed on an Agilent 4200 TapeStation D1000 ScreenTape, pooled by volume, and quantified by qPCR. Sequencing ran on an Illumina NextSeq500 with a MidOutput 150-cycle cartridge, using 156 Read1 and 15 Index1 cycles with kit custom primers. The pooled library was loaded at around 1 pM with a roughly 20% PhiX control spike-in. The authors' pipeline ran thus. The vendor-processed data were analyzed in R, and a clonotype was defined as all T cells that share the same CDR3 nucleotide sequence. For clone abundance analyses, frequencies were normalized to the 10,000 most abundant clones in each sample. Public T cell clones, which averaged fewer than five per sample, were removed prior to analysis. Tumor-enriched and baseline blood-enriched clonotypes were defined by at least a 32-fold difference in abundance between compartments. A beta-binomial differential abundance model was applied to find clonotypes that expanded or contracted between blood time points. Tumor-blood repertoire similarity was measured with the Baroni-Urbani and Buser coefficient, and group comparisons used two-tailed Wilcoxon tests in R. The table was pulled from immuneACCESS by TCRdb, which kept in-frame rearrangements only. Such tables lose some clones; where checked, under half of the loss comes from unresolved V genes, and the rest has no known cause. The DNA gave D and trimming, while V, J and clone size come from that table. Within this sample are around 94,000 clones, with 80% to 90% of them counted one time only. Approximately 8.4% of the sample lies in the top ten.

The time point label for this specimen denotes: baseline pretreatment blood. Interpreted using the paper, the treatment or condition label stands for: 15 Gy SBRT to primary tumor, nephrectomy 4 weeks later. To track tumor-enriched clonotypes, serial peripheral blood was sampled from radiation-treated patients at baseline and at 2 weeks and 4 weeks after SBRT. Every patient had renal cell carcinoma of clear cell pathology. Genomic DNA for TCR sequencing was prepared using the QIAamp DNA Blood Mini Kit (Qiagen). Samples were included in the analyses only if all quality control checks were passed. The germline V gene sets CDR1 to SGDLS and CDR2 to YYNGEE. From its cysteine to its phenylalanine, the CDR3 spans 15 amino acids. Only the CDR3 part of the read is kept: 45 bases, read in frame from the first base. Trimming at the junction amounts to 0 bases on V and 4 bases on J, and the germline ends lie 10 bases apart.

Of note for this clone: The clone's antigen remains unknown. No base quality values were provided; no much bigger clone lies one nucleotide off.

What the research found in general, with its limitations: Because pretreatment tumor biopsies were not available, the study could not determine whether clonotypes were already present within the tumor at baseline. Changes in the blood repertoire were not tracked past 4 weeks after treatment. An increase in top tumor clonotypes in blood was observed from baseline to 2 weeks post-radiation, followed by contraction by 4 weeks, which was taken to suggest transient expansion of tumor-resident clones. Effects of radiation dose or scheduling on the TCR repertoire could not be addressed with the single-armed trial design.

The chain is encoded by TRBV9 joined to TRBJ2-2; D gene: possibly TRBD2, on 7 matching bases. The source is a man between 45 and 60 years old with renal cell carcinoma. The specimen comprised blood, sampled from a patient whose treatment included radiotherapy and nephrectomy. The CDR3 protein sequence reads: CASSVEGEGTGELFF. The nucleotides are TGTGCCAGCAGCGTAGAGGGGGAGGGCACCGGGGAGCTGTTTTTT.